This T cell receptor (beta chain) was recovered during a study of blood T cell repertoires in COVID-19. Libraries were prepared by immunoSEQ multiplex PCR; TCRdb keeps only in-frame clonotypes and omits some of them. The sample consists of under 150,000 clones, 75% to 90% of them appearing once. CDR3 length equals 14 residues. The ends lost 5 bases at V and 5 bases at J; junction bases unmatched: 7. The V gene's germline CDR1 is SGHAT and CDR2 FQNNGV. Sequencing was done on a sample of peripheral blood. This rearrangement joins TRBV11-2 to TRBJ2-5; 8 bases are a match to TRBD1. The sequence was obtained from a woman aged 45-65 years with acute or convalescent COVID-19. The CDR3 DNA is TGTGCCAGCAGCGTGACAGGGGTCGGGGAGACCCAGTACTTC. Translation gives CASSVTGVGETQYF.